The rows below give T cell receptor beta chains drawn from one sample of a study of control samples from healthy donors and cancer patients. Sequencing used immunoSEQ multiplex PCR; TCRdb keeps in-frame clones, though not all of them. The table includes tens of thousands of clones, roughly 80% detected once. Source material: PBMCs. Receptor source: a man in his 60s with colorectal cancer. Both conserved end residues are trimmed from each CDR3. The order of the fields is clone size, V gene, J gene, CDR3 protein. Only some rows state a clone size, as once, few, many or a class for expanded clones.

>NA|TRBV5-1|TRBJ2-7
ASRGGAGTTYEQY
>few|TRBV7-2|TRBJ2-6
ASSKGGGGANVLT
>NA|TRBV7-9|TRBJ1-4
ASSAGTGTGEKLF
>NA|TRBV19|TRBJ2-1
ASNRLAGGNEQF
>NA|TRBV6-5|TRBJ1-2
ASPGQSLYGYT
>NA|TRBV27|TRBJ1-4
ASSRIPGGLNEKLF
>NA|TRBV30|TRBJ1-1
AWTWMNTEAF
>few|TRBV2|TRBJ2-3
ASRSRGRGADTQY
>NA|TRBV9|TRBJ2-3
ASSVDLAGGYTDTQY
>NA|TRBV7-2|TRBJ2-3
ATTAPKISTDTQY
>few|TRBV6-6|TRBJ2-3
ASSYGQLITDTQY
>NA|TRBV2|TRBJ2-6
AGDVSGQGSWSGANVLT
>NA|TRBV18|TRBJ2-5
ASSPPQGARETQY
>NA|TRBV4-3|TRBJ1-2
ASSLTTGTGGDYGYT
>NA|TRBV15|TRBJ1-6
ATSRSSPGRFYNSPLH
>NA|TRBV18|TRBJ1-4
ASSPTQGAGEKLF
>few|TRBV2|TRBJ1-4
ASSRRERGEKLF
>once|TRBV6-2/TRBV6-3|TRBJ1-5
ASSKTGNNQPQH
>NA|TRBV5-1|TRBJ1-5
ASSLDRDNQPQH
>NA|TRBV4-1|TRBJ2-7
ASSSLTGGYPYEQY
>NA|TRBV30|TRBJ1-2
AWSRNYGYT
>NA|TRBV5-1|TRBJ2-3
ASRTQTSTDTQY
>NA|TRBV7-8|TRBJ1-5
ASTRGPGQPQH
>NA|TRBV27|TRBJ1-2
ASSLGGYPYGYT
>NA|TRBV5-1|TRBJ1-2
AILVSLGAPYGYT
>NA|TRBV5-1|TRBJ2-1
ASSQGLADNEQF
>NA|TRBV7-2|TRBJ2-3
ASSPGQGPSSTDTQY
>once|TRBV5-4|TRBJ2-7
ASSLKSGSYEQY
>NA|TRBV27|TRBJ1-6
ASSQRQTNSPLH
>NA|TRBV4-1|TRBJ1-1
ASSPLPGTPNTEAF
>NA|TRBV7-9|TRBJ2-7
ASSPLAGGLYEQY
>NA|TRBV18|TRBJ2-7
ASDPGQGTYEQY
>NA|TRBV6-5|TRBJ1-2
ASSYMGTGRSGYT
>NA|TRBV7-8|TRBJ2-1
ASSLDNEQF
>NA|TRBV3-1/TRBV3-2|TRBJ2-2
ASSPWGGRNTGELF
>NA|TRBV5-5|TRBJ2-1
ASSLGQIYDNEQF
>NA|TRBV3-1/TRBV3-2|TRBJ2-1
ASSLAGGLTEQF
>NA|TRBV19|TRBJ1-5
ASTKTGAENQPQH
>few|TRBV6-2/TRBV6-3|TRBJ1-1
ASSYPTGREFNTEAF
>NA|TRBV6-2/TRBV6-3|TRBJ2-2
ASSHRSNTGELF
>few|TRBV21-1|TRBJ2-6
ASNRPLSGANVLT
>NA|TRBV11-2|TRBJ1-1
ASSLGRGFTEAF
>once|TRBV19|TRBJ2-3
ASTPPRGGGESSTDTQY
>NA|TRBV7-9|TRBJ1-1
ASSLEQGTTEAF
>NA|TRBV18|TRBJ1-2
ASSPNAVLYT